This T cell receptor beta chain was documented in a study of OX40 agonist ivuxolimab in advanced cancers. Background on the study: Partial responses were achieved by three patients, of whom one had hepatocellular carcinoma and two had cutaneous melanoma.

Data came from immunoSEQ multiplex PCR; TCRdb stores just in-frame clones and leaves some out. The sample consists of 74,000 or so clones, roughly 86% of them appearing once. This TCR derives from an adult with an advanced solid tumor such as melanoma, head and neck, liver or kidney cancer. This sample comprised CD4+ or CD8+ T cells sorted from blood, obtained in a trial of the OX40 agonist ivuxolimab.

The CDR3 sequence: CASSYSGQFNQPQHF. The CDR3 nucleotides are TGTGCCAGCAGTTACTCTGGTCAGTTCAATCAGCCCCAGCATTTT. The genes are TRBV6-6 and TRBJ1-5; the D is unclear. V lost 0 bases to trimming and J lost 3 bases, with 9 bases between them. CDR3 size: 15 residues. Germline CDR1 and CDR2: MNHNY and SVGAGI (reference sequence).